This paragraph reports one T cell receptor (beta chain). Its antigen is as yet unknown. This sample is part of a study of CD8+ T cells in alopecia areata. Study-level background: At a dose of 5 to 10 mg twice daily, oral tofacitinib was given to treated patients.

Notes on the study in general: Clonality in lesional scalp, especially alopecia totalis/universalis, exceeded that of normal scalp. It was observed that many expanded lesional clones persisted in scalp and blood during tofacitinib. In scalp, tofacitinib significantly decreased clonality and expanded CD8+ clones among the top 100.

RNA extraction and reverse transcription yielded cDNA as sequencing template. Repertoires were generated with immunoSEQ multiplex PCR, while TCRdb's copy carries only in-frame clones and drops some. The sample consists of 190,000 or so clones, about 60% of them appearing once. Described treatment: oral pan-JAK inhibitor, 5-10 mg twice daily. V dropped 5 bases and J dropped 8; count of bases not matched to a gene: 6. The CDR3 runs 13 residues. CDR1 and CDR2 from the germline V gene are PRHDT and FYEKMQ (reference sequence). This receptor was taken from a human donor with alopecia areata. V and J are TRBV13 and TRBJ1-2; 9 positions agree with TRBD1. The starting material was CD8+ T cells sorted from blood, obtained at week 24, from a patient treated with tofacitinib. The CDR3 reads CASSLGQGRGYTF. CDR3 nucleotides: TGTGCCAGCAGCCTGGGACAGGGCCGCGGCTACACCTTC.